These T cell receptor beta chains were read from a single sample in a study of blood T cell repertoires in COVID-19. Sequencing was performed with immunoSEQ multiplex PCR; in TCRdb, only in-frame clones are kept and a portion is missing. The sample consists of 300,000 to 350,000 clones, 80% to 90% of them appearing once. The sequencing input was peripheral blood. The receptors were gathered from a man younger than 40 with COVID-19, enrolled during active disease. Each CDR3 is given with its conserved first and last residue. Each record gives: D gene, V gene, J gene, clone size, CDR3 DNA, CDR3 protein. The D gene is left open where the match is weak. Some rows mark clone size as missing; the rest say once, few, many or name a class of expanded clone.

d_gene: -
v_gene: TRBV5-8
j_gene: TRBJ2-6
abundance: once
CDR3nt: TGTGCCAGCGAAACGAGGTATGGGGCCAACGTCCTGACTTTC
CDR3aa: CASETRYGANVLTF

d_gene: -
v_gene: TRBV21-1
j_gene: TRBJ2-7
abundance: few
CDR3nt: TGTGCCAGCAGCAAAATTACAGGGGGCCTCGAGCAGTACTTC
CDR3aa: CASSKITGGLEQYF

d_gene: TRBD2
v_gene: TRBV30
j_gene: TRBJ2-7
abundance: -
CDR3nt: TGTGCCTGGACCACCCCGGGAGGGGCAGAGCAGTACTTC
CDR3aa: CAWTTPGGAEQYF

d_gene: TRBD1
v_gene: TRBV11-3
j_gene: TRBJ2-1
abundance: -
CDR3nt: TGTGCCAGCAGCTTAGTAGGCGGACAGGCTAGCAATGAGCAGTTCTTC
CDR3aa: CASSLVGGQASNEQFF

d_gene: -
v_gene: TRBV28
j_gene: TRBJ2-1
abundance: -
CDR3nt: TGTGCCAGCAGTTTATACGCGGTGCCCCTAACGTTCTTC
CDR3aa: CASSLYAVPLTFF

d_gene: -
v_gene: TRBV7-2
j_gene: TRBJ1-1
abundance: -
CDR3nt: TGTGCCAGCGATCCACAGGGTAGGTACACTGAAGCTTTCTTT
CDR3aa: CASDPQGRYTEAFF

d_gene: TRBD1
v_gene: TRBV9
j_gene: TRBJ1-2
abundance: -
CDR3nt: TGTGCCAGCAGCGCAGGGGGAGGCAATGGCTACACCTTC
CDR3aa: CASSAGGGNGYTF

d_gene: TRBD1
v_gene: TRBV4-3
j_gene: TRBJ1-1
abundance: -
CDR3nt: TGCGCCAGCAGCCAGACAACAGGGGACACTGAAGCTTTCTTT
CDR3aa: CASSQTTGDTEAFF

d_gene: -
v_gene: TRBV28
j_gene: TRBJ2-4
abundance: -
CDR3nt: TGTGCCAGCAGTTTCGTTTACACGACACCGAAAAACATTCAGTACTTC
CDR3aa: CASSFVYTTPKNIQYF

d_gene: -
v_gene: TRBV5-1
j_gene: TRBJ1-2
abundance: -
CDR3nt: TGCGCCAGCAGCTTGTTACAGAACTATGGCTACACCTTC
CDR3aa: CASSLLQNYGYTF

d_gene: -
v_gene: TRBV24-1
j_gene: TRBJ2-3
abundance: -
CDR3nt: TGTGCCACCAGTGATAGGACAGCCACAGATACGCAGTATTTT
CDR3aa: CATSDRTATDTQYF

d_gene: -
v_gene: TRBV9
j_gene: TRBJ2-1
abundance: -
CDR3nt: TGTGCCAGCAGCGTAGGGGAGGACTCCTACAATGAGCAGTTCTTC
CDR3aa: CASSVGEDSYNEQFF

d_gene: -
v_gene: TRBV15
j_gene: TRBJ2-7
abundance: once
CDR3nt: TGTGCCACCAGCAGAGATGTCCGGGACACCTACGAGCAGTACTTC
CDR3aa: CATSRDVRDTYEQYF

d_gene: TRBD1
v_gene: TRBV7-3
j_gene: TRBJ2-2
abundance: once
CDR3nt: TGTGCCAGCAGCTTAATTGAAAGGGACAGGGGGCTCACCGGGGAGCTGTTTTTT
CDR3aa: CASSLIERDRGLTGELFF

d_gene: -
v_gene: TRBV6-4
j_gene: TRBJ2-3
abundance: -
CDR3nt: TGTGCCAGCAGTGACCAGGGGGGCTCAGATACGCAGTATTTT
CDR3aa: CASSDQGGSDTQYF

d_gene: -
v_gene: TRBV7-9
j_gene: TRBJ1-1
abundance: -
CDR3nt: TGTGCCACTAGGAATTTCGGGACTGAAGCTTTCTTT
CDR3aa: CATRNFGTEAFF

d_gene: TRBD2
v_gene: TRBV7-2
j_gene: TRBJ2-7
abundance: -
CDR3nt: TGTGCCAGCGGACCTAGCGGGGCCACCTCCTACGAGCAGTACTTC
CDR3aa: CASGPSGATSYEQYF

d_gene: TRBD1
v_gene: TRBV19
j_gene: TRBJ1-2
abundance: -
CDR3nt: TGTGCCAGTAGTATAGATTGGGAACAGGGGGCTTGGTATGGCTACACCTTC
CDR3aa: CASSIDWEQGAWYGYTF

d_gene: -
v_gene: TRBV13
j_gene: TRBJ1-5
abundance: -
CDR3nt: TGTGCCAGCAGCTCCTCTCTTATAAGCAATCAGCCCCAGCATTTT
CDR3aa: CASSSSLISNQPQHF

d_gene: -
v_gene: TRBV19
j_gene: TRBJ1-4
abundance: -
CDR3nt: TGTGCCAGTAGTCCCTCGTTCAGTAATGAAAAACTGTTTTTT
CDR3aa: CASSPSFSNEKLFF

d_gene: TRBD2
v_gene: TRBV5-1
j_gene: TRBJ2-7
abundance: once
CDR3nt: TGCGCCAGCAGCCTAGCGGGAGGCTCCTACGAGCAGTACTTC
CDR3aa: CASSLAGGSYEQYF

d_gene: -
v_gene: TRBV5-1
j_gene: TRBJ2-1
abundance: -
CDR3nt: TGCGCCAGCAGCACCCAGGGGGCAGGGACTAACAATGAGCAGTTCTTC
CDR3aa: CASSTQGAGTNNEQFF

d_gene: -
v_gene: TRBV19
j_gene: TRBJ1-1
abundance: -
CDR3nt: TGTGCCAGTAGTTACAGAAGCCCGAACACTGAAGCTTTCTTT
CDR3aa: CASSYRSPNTEAFF

d_gene: TRBD1
v_gene: TRBV19
j_gene: TRBJ1-5
abundance: -
CDR3nt: TGTGCCAGTAGTATAGGTCTTCCGGGACAGGGATATCAGCCCCAGCATTTT
CDR3aa: CASSIGLPGQGYQPQHF

d_gene: TRBD1
v_gene: TRBV6-5
j_gene: TRBJ1-5
abundance: -
CDR3nt: TGTGCCAGCAGTTTACAGGGGGCAGATCAGCCCCAGCATTTT
CDR3aa: CASSLQGADQPQHF

d_gene: -
v_gene: TRBV19
j_gene: TRBJ2-1
abundance: -
CDR3nt: TGTGCCAGTAGTATTGGCCCCTACAATGAGCAGTTCTTC
CDR3aa: CASSIGPYNEQFF

d_gene: TRBD1
v_gene: TRBV6-1
j_gene: TRBJ1-5
abundance: -
CDR3nt: TGTGCCAGCAGTGATGGACGACAGGGTCAGCCCCAGCATTTT
CDR3aa: CASSDGRQGQPQHF

d_gene: TRBD2
v_gene: TRBV6-4
j_gene: TRBJ2-7
abundance: -
CDR3nt: TGTGCCAGCGGGAGGGGCCCGCGCGAGCAGTACTTC
CDR3aa: CASGRGPREQYF

d_gene: -
v_gene: TRBV27
j_gene: TRBJ2-1
abundance: once
CDR3nt: TGTGCCAGCACCGCCGGGTACCCCTACAATGAGCAGTTCTTC
CDR3aa: CASTAGYPYNEQFF

d_gene: -
v_gene: TRBV28
j_gene: TRBJ2-7
abundance: -
CDR3nt: TGTGCCAGCAGTTCGGGTAGTTTATTCTACGAGCAGTACTTC
CDR3aa: CASSSGSLFYEQYF

d_gene: -
v_gene: TRBV9
j_gene: TRBJ1-3
abundance: -
CDR3nt: TGTGCCAGCAGCGTCGGGACATATTACTCTGGAAACACCATATATTTT
CDR3aa: CASSVGTYYSGNTIYF

d_gene: -
v_gene: TRBV7-9
j_gene: TRBJ1-1
abundance: -
CDR3nt: TGTGCCAGCAGCAGCACAGGGTTCGTACTCACTGAAGCTTTCTTT
CDR3aa: CASSSTGFVLTEAFF

d_gene: -
v_gene: TRBV19
j_gene: TRBJ1-3
abundance: -
CDR3nt: TGTGCCAGTAGTACGGAACAGCCCTCTGGAAACACCATATATTTT
CDR3aa: CASSTEQPSGNTIYF

d_gene: -
v_gene: TRBV7-2
j_gene: TRBJ2-3
abundance: -
CDR3nt: TGTGCCAGCAGCTTCTATAAGGCGGGGACAGATACGCAGTATTTT
CDR3aa: CASSFYKAGTDTQYF

d_gene: -
v_gene: TRBV29-1
j_gene: TRBJ2-1
abundance: -
CDR3nt: TGCAGCGTACAAGAAGACAATGAGCAGTTCTTC
CDR3aa: CSVQEDNEQFF

d_gene: -
v_gene: TRBV29-1
j_gene: TRBJ1-1
abundance: -
CDR3nt: TGCAGCGCTCGCCCATGGACAGAGAACACTGAAGCTTTCTTT
CDR3aa: CSARPWTENTEAFF

d_gene: -
v_gene: TRBV28
j_gene: TRBJ2-3
abundance: -
CDR3nt: TGTGCCAGCATCCCCGTCCGCACAGATACGCAGTATTTT
CDR3aa: CASIPVRTDTQYF

d_gene: TRBD1
v_gene: TRBV4-1
j_gene: TRBJ1-2
abundance: -
CDR3nt: TGCGCCAGCAGCCGACCTGAGACAGGGGACTATGGCTACACCTTC
CDR3aa: CASSRPETGDYGYTF

d_gene: TRBD1
v_gene: TRBV9
j_gene: TRBJ1-4
abundance: -
CDR3nt: TGTGCCAGCAGCGTAGCAGGGGGCATAGGCGAAAAACTGTTTTTT
CDR3aa: CASSVAGGIGEKLFF

d_gene: TRBD1
v_gene: TRBV27
j_gene: TRBJ1-1
abundance: -
CDR3nt: TGTGCCAGCAAGGGGCGGGACAGGGGGATACGGGTCAACACTGAAGCTTTCTTT
CDR3aa: CASKGRDRGIRVNTEAFF

d_gene: TRBD1
v_gene: TRBV19
j_gene: TRBJ1-2
abundance: once
CDR3nt: TGTGCCAGTGGTCACACCCAGGGGACAGGGGGAAAAGGCTACACCTTC
CDR3aa: CASGHTQGTGGKGYTF

d_gene: -
v_gene: TRBV21-1
j_gene: TRBJ2-7
abundance: -
CDR3nt: TGTGCCAGCAGCAAAGACGCCCTCCGGTCCTTTTACGAGCAGTACTTC
CDR3aa: CASSKDALRSFYEQYF

d_gene: TRBD1
v_gene: TRBV27
j_gene: TRBJ2-1
abundance: -
CDR3nt: TGTGCCAGCAGTTTACCGGACAGGGCCTACAATGAGCAGTTCTTC
CDR3aa: CASSLPDRAYNEQFF

d_gene: -
v_gene: TRBV6-2/TRBV6-3
j_gene: TRBJ2-7
abundance: -
CDR3nt: TGTGCCAGCAGTTTGGGCGAAGCCTACGAGCAGTACTTC
CDR3aa: CASSLGEAYEQYF

d_gene: -
v_gene: TRBV20-1
j_gene: TRBJ1-1
abundance: -
CDR3nt: TGCAGTGCACCGGGACTGACTGAAGCTTTCTTT
CDR3aa: CSAPGLTEAFF

d_gene: TRBD1
v_gene: TRBV5-1
j_gene: TRBJ1-4
abundance: -
CDR3nt: TGCGCCAGCAGCCCGACAGGGATAAATGAAAAACTGTTTTTT
CDR3aa: CASSPTGINEKLFF